This record looks at one T cell receptor (beta chain) sequence and its context. Its antigen is unidentified. TCRdb re-analysed the reads in MiXCR, keeping a single row per CDR3 protein. The sample has about 740,000 distinct CDR3 sequences; roughly a third are singletons. The data belong to a study of T cell repertoires in cytomegalovirus infection. Study in general: Use of recently identified HLA-C-restricted and well-studied HLA-B-restricted CMV epitopes was part of the study. Both a matching HLA type and CMV infection were indicated by public TCR beta signatures.

The CDR3 sequence is 15 residues long. Germline CDR1 SGHNT, CDR2 YYREEE (reference sequence). V shed 3 bases and J 5 bases; nucleotides not matched to a gene: 6. Findings of the study overall: Predominance within the ex vivo response was attributable to HLA-C-restricted CMV-specific TCR beta clonotypes.

The input for sequencing was cultured PBMCs, taken from culture after CMV antigen stimulation. This sequence originates from a human donor in good health (CMV status not recorded). Some clones in this sample may be carry-over from other donors' samples. This rearrangement joins TRBV5-4 to TRBJ2-1, with 9 bases matching TRBD2. The CDR3 region is CASSSSGGPHNEQFF. For the CDR3, the DNA is TGTGCCAGCAGCTCCAGCGGGGGGCCCCACAATGAGCAGTTCTTC.